These T cell receptor beta chains were read from a single sample in a study of blood T cell repertoires in COVID-19. The assay was immunoSEQ multiplex PCR, and TCRdb's table has in-frame clones only and misses some. This repertoire shows about 200,000 clones, approximately 84% found once; its top ten account for under 2.5%. The sequenced material came from peripheral blood. The receptor set was obtained from a man in his forties or fifties with active or convalescent COVID-19. Both conserved end residues are part of each CDR3. D genes are given only for firm matches. Only part of the rows carry a size: once, few, many, or a class if the clone is expanded.

TGTGCCAGCAGCGAGCGAGGGCAGGCTTCGTATGGCTACACCTTC	CASSERGQASYGYTF	TRBV6-5	TRBJ1-2	.	few
TGCGCCAGCAGTGATGGACAGGGGGTGATGAATGAGCAGTTCTTC	CASSDGQGVMNEQFF	TRBV10-1	TRBJ2-1	TRBD1	.
TGTGCCAGCAGCCAAGATGGGTCGAGGGGGAGGGTAGCGGATACGCAGTATTTT	CASSQDGSRGRVADTQYF	TRBV3-1/TRBV3-2	TRBJ2-3	.	.
TGCAGCGTTGACGATCCCACAGGAATCTCTGGAAACACCATATATTTT	CSVDDPTGISGNTIYF	TRBV29-1	TRBJ1-3	.	few
TGTGCCAGCAGCTTGGACAGGGCAGACTATGGCTACACCTTC	CASSLDRADYGYTF	TRBV5-6	TRBJ1-2	.	few
TGTGCCAGCAGTCCTCCGGGACAGATCCACAATGAGCAGTTCTTC	CASSPPGQIHNEQFF	TRBV6-5	TRBJ2-1	TRBD1	.
TGCGCCAGCAGAGGGCGGGAGATCACAGATACGCAGTATTTT	CASRGREITDTQYF	TRBV5-1	TRBJ2-3	TRBD2	.
TGTGCCAGCAGTCCCCGGCCTAGCCCCGATACGCAGTATTTT	CASSPRPSPDTQYF	TRBV6-5	TRBJ2-3	.	.
TGTGCCAGTACCCTAAGAGGGGTCAGGGCGGGACTTTCCTACAATGAGCAGTTCTTC	CASTLRGVRAGLSYNEQFF	TRBV19	TRBJ2-1	.	.
TGTGCCATCAGTGACGACAGTTACTCCTACGAGCAGTACTTC	CAISDDSYSYEQYF	TRBV10-3	TRBJ2-7	.	once
TGTGCCAGCAGCGTAGGAGATAATAGTTACAATGAGCAGTTCTTC	CASSVGDNSYNEQFF	TRBV9	TRBJ2-1	.	.
TGCGCCAGCACATCAGCCGGGTCTCAAGAGACCCAGTACTTC	CASTSAGSQETQYF	TRBV5-1	TRBJ2-5	.	.
TGTGCCAGCGGAGGAACAGGGATTAGCAATCAGCCCCAGCATTTT	CASGGTGISNQPQHF	TRBV21-1	TRBJ1-5	.	.
TGTGCCAGCCTCCGGGACAGGGGCTCGACTGAAGCTTTCTTT	CASLRDRGSTEAFF	TRBV9	TRBJ1-1	TRBD1	.
TGTGCCAGCAGCCCACCGGGGGGGCCGAGTGAGCAGTACTTC	CASSPPGGPSEQYF	TRBV6-2/TRBV6-3	TRBJ2-7	TRBD2	.
TGCAGCGTCCCCGGGACAAGACATGGCTACACCTTC	CSVPGTRHGYTF	TRBV29-1	TRBJ1-2	.	.
TGTGCCAGCAGCTCGGGGACAGCCGGGGACACCATATATTTT	CASSSGTAGDTIYF	TRBV7-3	TRBJ1-3	TRBD1	.
TGTGCCAGCTCACCACCGATGCTTTCTGGGACACTGAACACTGAAGCTTTCTTT	CASSPPMLSGTLNTEAFF	TRBV18	TRBJ1-1	.	.
TGTGCCAGCAGCGCAGGGTGGAATCAGCCCCAGCATTTT	CASSAGWNQPQHF	TRBV7-9	TRBJ1-5	.	.
TGCGCCAGCAGCCAAGTCGCGACAGGGAAGAATGAAAAACTGTTTTTT	CASSQVATGKNEKLFF	TRBV4-1	TRBJ1-4	TRBD1	.
TGTGCCAGCAGTAACCACAGGGGGCGAAACACTGAAGCTTTCTTT	CASSNHRGRNTEAFF	TRBV6-5	TRBJ1-1	TRBD1	few
TGTGCCAGCAGTCTCGGTACCGGCGAGCAGTACTTC	CASSLGTGEQYF	TRBV28	TRBJ2-7	.	.
TGTGCCAGCAGCTTCGTCGAGGTTGGATATGGCTACACCTTC	CASSFVEVGYGYTF	TRBV5-8	TRBJ1-2	.	.
TGTGCCAGCAGAGATGACAGGGCTAAGACCCAGTACTTC	CASRDDRAKTQYF	TRBV12-3/TRBV12-4	TRBJ2-5	TRBD1	.
TGTGCCATCAGTTCCAGCGGGGGGCCGCCCTACGAGCAGTACTTC	CAISSSGGPPYEQYF	TRBV10-3	TRBJ2-7	TRBD2	.
TGTGCCAGCAGTAAGACAGGTAGCAATCAGCCCCAGCATTTT	CASSKTGSNQPQHF	TRBV2	TRBJ1-5	.	.
TGCGCCAGCAGCGCCGGGGTGTTTCAAGGGACAGATACGCAGTATTTT	CASSAGVFQGTDTQYF	TRBV5-1	TRBJ2-3	.	once
TGTGCCAGCAGCTCGGACAGTTTCCTAAATCAGCCCCAGCATTTT	CASSSDSFLNQPQHF	TRBV5-4	TRBJ1-5	.	.
TGTGCCAGCAGTGATCGGACAGCCTCCTACGAGCAGTACTTC	CASSDRTASYEQYF	TRBV6-4	TRBJ2-7	.	few
TGTGCCACCAGTGATTCCGCACAGGGGAACGAGCAGTACTTC	CATSDSAQGNEQYF	TRBV24-1	TRBJ2-7	TRBD1	.
TGTGCCAGCAGTTTAGCTGCCGGGTCCTCCTACGAGCAGTACTTC	CASSLAAGSSYEQYF	TRBV27	TRBJ2-7	.	few
TGTGCCACCAGTGACCTGACAGAGCAAGAGACCCAGTACTTC	CATSDLTEQETQYF	TRBV24-1	TRBJ2-5	.	.
TGTGCCAGCAGTTACGGGACAGGGGCCACCGGGGAGCTGTTTTTT	CASSYGTGATGELFF	TRBV6-5	TRBJ2-2	TRBD1	.
TGCGCCAGCTCAATCAACACCGGGGAGCTGTTTTTT	CASSINTGELFF	TRBV10-2	TRBJ2-2	.	.
TGTGCCAGCAGCTTAGTTAGCGGGGGGGCCTTGGTCGAGACCCAGTACTTC	CASSLVSGGALVETQYF	TRBV7-7	TRBJ2-5	TRBD2	.
TGCGCCAGCAGCCCGAGGGAATTTGGTGGGGCAGGGGGTGAGACTGAAGCTTTCTTT	CASSPREFGGAGGETEAFF	TRBV10-2	TRBJ1-1	TRBD1	.
TGCGCCAGCAGCCAAGTCACAGGGGATAATTCACCCCTCCACTTT	CASSQVTGDNSPLHF	TRBV4-1	TRBJ1-6	TRBD1	.
TGTGCCAGCAGTCGGACAGGCACCCTGAACGAGCAGTACTTC	CASSRTGTLNEQYF	TRBV25-1	TRBJ2-7	TRBD1	.
TGTGCCAGCTCACCATCGACAGGGCCAAGCAATCAGCCCCAGCATTTT	CASSPSTGPSNQPQHF	TRBV18	TRBJ1-5	TRBD1	.
TGTGCCAGCAGTTTACTTTCTAGCCCGGTCGAGACCCAGTACTTC	CASSLLSSPVETQYF	TRBV28	TRBJ2-5	.	.
TGTGCCAGCAGCCTCTCGGGACAGACTTATGGCTACACCTTC	CASSLSGQTYGYTF	TRBV7-3	TRBJ1-2	TRBD1	.
TGTGCCAGCAGCTCGGACAGGGCGGGTGAGCAGTTCTTC	CASSSDRAGEQFF	TRBV11-2	TRBJ2-1	TRBD1	.
TGTGCCAGCTCACCAACACCCGGGACTAGCGGGAGGGATCCCTACAATGAGCAGTTCTTC	CASSPTPGTSGRDPYNEQFF	TRBV18	TRBJ2-1	TRBD2	few
TGTGCCAGCAGCCCCGGGACAGGGGCCAATTCACCCCTCCACTTT	CASSPGTGANSPLHF	TRBV28	TRBJ1-6	TRBD1	few
TGTGCCAGCAGTTTAACGGGACAGGCCTACGAGCAGTACTTC	CASSLTGQAYEQYF	TRBV28	TRBJ2-7	TRBD1	.
TGTGCCAGTCAGCGGGGGGGATACAATGAGCAGTTCTTC	CASQRGGYNEQFF	TRBV27	TRBJ2-1	TRBD2	.
TGCGCCAGCAGCTTTAGTACGGGGAGTGAAAAACTGTTTTTT	CASSFSTGSEKLFF	TRBV5-1	TRBJ1-4	.	.
TGCAGCGTTGAAAGCGGACAGGGGGCTGGGGAGCAGTACTTC	CSVESGQGAGEQYF	TRBV29-1	TRBJ2-7	TRBD1	.
TGTGCCAGCAGCTTAGGTCTTGGCGGATCACTCACCTACGAGCAGTACTTC	CASSLGLGGSLTYEQYF	TRBV11-2	TRBJ2-7	.	.
TGTGCCAGCAGCCAGCAGTATAGGGGCAATGAGCAGTTCTTC	CASSQQYRGNEQFF	TRBV3-1/TRBV3-2	TRBJ2-1	.	.
TGTGCCTCTTCAGCGGGGGTAGTAACAGATACGCAGTATTTT	CASSAGVVTDTQYF	TRBV30	TRBJ2-3	TRBD2	once
TGTGCCAGTAGTTCCGGGGGTCTAACTGAAGCTTTCTTT	CASSSGGLTEAFF	TRBV19	TRBJ1-1	.	.
TGTGCCAGCAGTTTGCTAAACGAGCAGTACTTC	CASSLLNEQYF	TRBV28	TRBJ2-7	.	.
TGTGCCAGCAGACGAGGGTTAGAGGGAAGATATGGCTACACCTTC	CASRRGLEGRYGYTF	TRBV12-1	TRBJ1-2	.	.
TGTGCCAGTAGTCCGCTCGACAGGAAAGAGACCCAGTACTTC	CASSPLDRKETQYF	TRBV19	TRBJ2-5	.	.
TGCGCCAGCAGCTCAAGCCGCGGGGGGCGAAATACGCAGTATTTT	CASSSSRGGRNTQYF	TRBV5-1	TRBJ2-3	TRBD2	.
TGTGCCAGTAGTATCGTCGGGGGAACCCCATATGGCTACACCTTC	CASSIVGGTPYGYTF	TRBV19	TRBJ1-2	.	.
TGTGCCAGCTCACTATTACCGGGACAGGGATCCTACGAGCAGTACTTC	CASSLLPGQGSYEQYF	TRBV18	TRBJ2-7	TRBD1	.
TGTGCCAGCGGGAACTACAGGGGACGATATGGCTACACCTTC	CASGNYRGRYGYTF	TRBV3-1/TRBV3-2	TRBJ1-2	TRBD1	.